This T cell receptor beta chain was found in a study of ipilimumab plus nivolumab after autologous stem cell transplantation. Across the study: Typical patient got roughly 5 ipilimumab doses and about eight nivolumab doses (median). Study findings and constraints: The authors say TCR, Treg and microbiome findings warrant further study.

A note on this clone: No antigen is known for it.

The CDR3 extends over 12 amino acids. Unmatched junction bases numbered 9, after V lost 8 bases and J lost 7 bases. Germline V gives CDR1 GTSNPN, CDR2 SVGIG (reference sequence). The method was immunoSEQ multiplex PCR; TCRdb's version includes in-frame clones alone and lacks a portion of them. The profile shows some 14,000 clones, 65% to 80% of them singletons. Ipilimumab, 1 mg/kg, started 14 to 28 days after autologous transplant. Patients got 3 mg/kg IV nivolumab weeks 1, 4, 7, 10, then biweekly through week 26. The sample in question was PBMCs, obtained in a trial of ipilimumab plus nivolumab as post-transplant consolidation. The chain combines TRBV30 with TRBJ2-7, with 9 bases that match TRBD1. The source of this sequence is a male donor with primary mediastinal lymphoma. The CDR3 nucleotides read TGTGCCCAAACCAACAGGGGGCAAGAGCAGTACTTC. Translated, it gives CAQTNRGQEQYF.